This TCR beta chain was documented in a study of shared T cell receptors in the human thymus. Clones were read by immunoSEQ multiplex PCR, and TCRdb kept only the in-frame ones, dropping some. Of 720,000 or so clones listed, approximately 85% were seen once; the top ten hold more than 0.008%. Germline lookup yields CDR1 SEHNR and CDR2 FQNEAQ (reference sequence). The CDR3 runs 18 residues. The V gene lost 4 bases and the J gene lost 3 bases, with 21 bases spanning the gap. The data were also submitted as part of a second study, on human thymus T cells.

The chain combines TRBV7-9 with TRBJ1-4; D call uncertain. This sequence originates from a girl under two years old with a congenital heart defect. The specimen sequenced was thymocytes. For the CDR3, the DNA is TGTGCCAGCAGCTGCGGTGGCAGGTTTACAGCGGCTAATGAAAAACTGTTTTTT. Amino acid sequence: CASSCGGRFTAANEKLFF.